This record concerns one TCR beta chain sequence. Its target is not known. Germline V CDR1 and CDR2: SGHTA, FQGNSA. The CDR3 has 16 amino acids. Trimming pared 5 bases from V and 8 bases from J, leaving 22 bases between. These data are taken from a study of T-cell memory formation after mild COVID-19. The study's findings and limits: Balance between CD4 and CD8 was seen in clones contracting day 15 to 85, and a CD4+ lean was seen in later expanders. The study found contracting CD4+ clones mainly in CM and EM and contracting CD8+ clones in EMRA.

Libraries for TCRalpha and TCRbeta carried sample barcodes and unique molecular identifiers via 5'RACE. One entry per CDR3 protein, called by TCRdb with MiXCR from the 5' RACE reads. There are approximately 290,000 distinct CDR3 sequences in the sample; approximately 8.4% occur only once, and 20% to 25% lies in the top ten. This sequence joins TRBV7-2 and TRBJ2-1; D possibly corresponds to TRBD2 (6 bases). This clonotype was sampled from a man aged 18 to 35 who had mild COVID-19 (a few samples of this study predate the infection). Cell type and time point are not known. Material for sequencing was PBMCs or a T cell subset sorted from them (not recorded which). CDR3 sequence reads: CASSRNQGVAVDEQFF. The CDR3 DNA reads TGTGCCAGCAGCCGAAACCAAGGAGTAGCGGTCGATGAGCAGTTCTTC.